This T cell receptor beta chain is drawn from a study of blood T cell repertoires in COVID-19 (TCRdb year 2020). For the study in its entirety: Collaborator samples came from the United States, Italy and Spain and covered acute and convalescent phases of COVID-19. The material from the prospective study consisted of cDNA or gDNA derived from T cells, B-cell-depleted T cells, or PBMCs. The dataset comprised deeply sampled blood TCRbeta repertoires from subjects exposed to, actively infected with, or recovered from COVID-19. A freely available public database, intended as a resource for researchers studying the immune response to SARS-CoV-2, is where the repertoires were released. Samples were obtained from the ongoing ImmuneRACE study (first 160 participants) and from approximately 1,200 subjects provided by 6 global collaborators. A de-identified subject ID, COVID-19 status, age in years and sex were almost always included in the sample metadata. Where available, HLA class I and class II types were obtained from metadata supplied by the sample provider rather than from assay-based typing. Broader findings and caveats from the paper: The amount of clinical and demographic metadata varied by source and participant and was provided uncurated.

TCRbeta CDR3 regions were amplified from genomic DNA using the immunoSEQ Assay, a bias-controlled multiplex PCR. From the authors' description of their analysis: The number of nucleated cells in each sample was estimated from the amplification of reference gene primers within the assay. To quantify the absolute abundance of each unique TCRbeta CDR3 rearrangement, sequence reads were collapsed and filtered. Productive Simpson clonality was computed per sample as the square root of Simpson's diversity index over productive rearrangements. In its TCRdb copy, this immuneACCESS table keeps in-frame sequences only and misses some clones. Where compared with another copy, unresolved V genes explain less than half of these, and the others have no known cause. D and trimming come from the DNA, and the V and J calls and clone size come from that table. This sample comprises 200,000 to 250,000 clones, 85% to 90% of them detected only once. 11% of the sample is in the top ten clones.

One collaborating source in Seattle enrolled patients while the patients were actively infected and followed the patients over time throughout the course of disease. Whole blood was collected in K2EDTA tubes by collaborating institutions according to the institutions' own protocols. For TCRbeta analysis, collaborator samples were shipped as frozen whole blood, as isolated PBMCs, or as DNA extracted from either sample type. Note on this clone: There is no known antigen for this receptor. No quality values exist for individual bases; no much larger clone is one base distant.

Including cysteine and phenylalanine, the CDR3 has 12 amino acids. The CDR3 DNA has 36 bases and is translated from base 1. V lost 4 bases and J lost 6 bases; the stretch between them is 10 bases long. From the germline V gene, CDR1 is SGHRS and CDR2 is YFSETQ. The sample taken for sequencing was peripheral blood. This clonotype was obtained from a man aged 50-59 years with COVID-19, enrolled during active disease. The sequence links TRBV5-1 to TRBJ1-2; the D gene identity is not certain. CDR3 sequence: CASSLDMNGYTF. DNA sequence: TGCGCCAGCAGCCTAGATATGAATGGCTACACCTTC. Supplemented by the reference TRBV5-1 and TRBJ1-2 proteins around the CDR3, the complete variable domain is KAGVTQTPRYLIKTRGQQVTLSCSPISGHRSVSWYQQTPGQGLQFLFEYFSETQRNKGNFPGRFSGRQFSNSRSEMNVSTLELGDSALYLCASSLDMNGYTFGSGTRLTVV.